This T cell receptor beta chain was sequenced in a study of blood T cell repertoires in COVID-19. Study-wide background: Samples taken during acute and convalescent COVID-19 were collected in the United States, Italy and Spain. PBMCs, B-cell-depleted T cells, or T cells were the source of the cDNA or gDNA that made up the material.

In the authors' workflow: Amplified reference gene primers provided the basis for estimating nucleated cell counts. Assay: immunoSEQ multiplex PCR; the TCRdb copy retains only in-frame clones and omits some. That table is the source of V, J and clone size, and D and trimming were worked out from the DNA. The sample lists 30,000 to 45,000 clones, 70% to 90% seen once, with about 11% in the top ten. The sequence came from a man aged 60-69 years with active COVID-19. Material for sequencing was peripheral blood.

The CDR3 region is CASSDRGNTEAFF. DNA for the CDR3: TGTGCCAGCAGTGACAGGGGGAACACTGAAGCTTTCTTT. The rearrangement joins TRBV2 to TRBJ1-1, with a tentative D call TRBD1 (6 bases). The V gene lost 3 bases and the J gene lost 1 base, with 6 bases spanning the gap. Germline V CDR1 and CDR2: SNHLY, FYNNEI. CDR3 length: 13 residues.